This record looks at one TCR beta chain sequence and its context. The same CDR3 arises from other DNA sequences in this sample as well. TCRdb keeps only in-frame clones here, not all; method: immunoSEQ multiplex PCR. The sample shows 300,000 to 400,000 clones, roughly nine tenths of them seen only once. The sample originates from a study of blood T cell repertoires in COVID-19. The CDR3 totals 18 residues. Germline assignment: CDR1 SGHKS and CDR2 YYEKEE (reference sequence). J was trimmed by 2 bases and V by 0 bases; bases with no gene match: 3. This chain uses TRBV5-5 with TRBJ2-2; 14 positions agree with TRBD2. The sequence was obtained from a man in his 60s who had recovered from COVID-19. Material: PBMCs or T cells enriched from blood (not recorded which). The CDR3 region is CASSLGLAGGPNTGELFF. CDR3 coding DNA: TGTGCCAGCAGCTTGGGACTAGCGGGAGGGCCCAACACCGGGGAGCTGTTTTTT.